Below are 24 T cell receptor beta chains sequenced from a single sample in a study of read filtering for tumor transcriptome and immune sequencing. This library used about 400 ng RNA and molecular barcoded adaptors spanning alpha/delta and beta/gamma chains. TCRdb re-derived calls from the reads in MiXCR, one entry per CDR3 protein. Here the sample spans thousands of distinct CDR3 sequences, 23% being singletons. Sequencing used a population of CD138-negative cells sorted from bone marrow. All receptors derive from a donor over 35 with multiple myeloma.

This clonotype was detected ten times or more. The V gene is TRBV6-2 or TRBV6-3, the J gene TRBJ2-1, with 8 bases matching TRBD1. The CDR3 spans 13 residues. Germline V gene sequence: CDR1 MNHEY, CDR2 SVGEGT. With 6 bases clipped from V and 6 bases from J, the junction kept 4 bases outside the gene matches. The CDR3 DNA is TGTGCCAGCAGCCTTGGGACAGGCAATGAGCAGTTCTTC. Translated: CASSLGTGNEQFF.

This clonotype has at least ten counts. This sequence joins TRBV27 and TRBJ1-4, with unresolved D. The CDR3 is made up of 14 amino acids. The ends were cut back, 6 bases at V and 0 bases at J, with 8 bases in the middle. CDR1 and CDR2 (germline): MNHEY, SMNVEV (reference sequence). CDR3 bases: TGTGCCAGCAGGAGGAGTGCAACTAATGAAAAACTGTTTTTT. Translation gives CASRRSATNEKLFF. The full variable domain, completed using reference TRBV27 and TRBJ1-4, is EAQVTQNPRYLITVTGKKLTVTCSQNMNHEYMSWYRQDPGLGLRQIYYSMNVEVTDKGDVPEGYKVSRKEKRNFPLILESPSPNQTSLYFCASRRSATNEKLFFGSGTQLSVL.

The table lists this clonotype with a few counts. Given a far larger clone just one base away, this is likely a sequencing read error. This chain joins TRBV6-6 and TRBJ2-1; 9 nucleotides line up with TRBD1. V gave up 5 bases and J gave up 6 bases; unmatched junction bases: 14. The V gene's germline CDR1 is MNHNY and CDR2 SVGAGI (reference sequence). The CDR3 is 17 residues long. The CDR3 is CASSAWSGTGYGNEQFF. The CDR3 DNA follows: TGTGCCAGCAGTGCCTGGTCCGGGACAGGGTACGGCAATGAGCAGTTCTTC.

Ten or more counts support this clonotype. The chain joins TRBV6-2 or TRBV6-3 to TRBJ2-1, with D perhaps assigned TRBD1 or TRBD2 (5 bases each). Germline V gives CDR1 MNHEY, CDR2 SVGEGT. Trimming removed 7 bases from V and 4 bases from J, with 17 bases in between. This CDR3 contains 15 residues. CDR3 residues: CASTARGGAYNEQFF. In DNA, the CDR3 is TGTGCCAGCACCGCACGTGGGGGAGCGTACAATGAGCAGTTCTTC.

This clonotype is labeled medium-sized. One end of the junction varies from germline; a read error may be responsible. The chain combines TRBV5-1 with TRBJ1-1; D is ambiguous. The CDR3 runs to 14 residues. The germline V gene has CDR1 SGHRS and CDR2 YFSETQ. The CDR3 spells CASSLGGWNTEAFF. The CDR3 DNA is TGTGCCAGCAGCTTGGGAGGGTGGAATACTGAAGCTTTCTTT.

Remarks on this clonotype: This probably arose from a read error, given a far larger clone one base away. The chain employs TRBV7-3 and TRBJ2-1; D uncertain. CDR1 is SGHTA and CDR2 is FQGTGA in the germline V gene. The CDR3 covers 13 residues. V lost 4 bases and J lost 2, with 6 bases in between. CDR3 region: CASSSSPYNEQFF. As DNA, the CDR3 is TGTGCCAGCAGCTCGAGCCCCTACAATGAGCAGTTCTTC.

This clonotype was seen once. This likely stems from a read error, as it lies one base from a far larger clone. This chain links TRBV14 with TRBJ1-6, with D unresolved. The CDR3 is made up of 16 amino acids. CDR1 and CDR2 from the germline V gene are SGHDN and FVKESK. The CDR3: CASSQAPLSRTPEALF. For the CDR3, the DNA is TGTGCCAGCAGCCAAGCCCCCTTAAGTCGGACCCCTGAAGCTCTCTTT.

Concerning this clonotype itself: A far larger clone is off by one base, so a read error is likely. The J gene is TRBJ2-7, the V gene TRBV6-6; D remains unclear. CDR3 length: 13 residues. Germline lookup yields CDR1 MNHNY and CDR2 SVGAGI (reference sequence). For the CDR3, the DNA is TGTGCCAACAGTTACTCGGGTGATGACGAGCAGTACTTC. It translates to CANSYSGDDEQYF.

The sample holds a few counts of this clonotype. V usage is TRBV20-1 and J usage is TRBJ2-7; 7 positions match TRBD1. From germline, CDR1 is DFQATT and CDR2 SNEGSKA (reference sequence). With V trimmed by 1 base and J by 0 bases, 0 bases remained unmatched. CDR3 length: 13 residues. In nucleotides, the CDR3 is TGCAGTGCTAGAGGGGACAGCTCCTACGAGCAGTACTTC. Protein product: CSARGDSSYEQYF.

This clonotype qualifies as medium-sized. One end of the junction does not line up with germline, which may come from a read error. The V gene is TRBV4-2, the J gene TRBJ2-1; perhaps TRBD1 as D (7 bases). From germline, CDR1 is LGHNA and CDR2 YNFKEQ. The CDR3 consists of 18 residues. CDR3 nucleotide sequence: TGCGCCAGCAGCCAGGACCTCAGGGGGACTCTCTCCTACAATGAGCAGTTCTTC. This encodes CASSQDLRGTLSYNEQFF.

This clonotype ranks as medium-sized. J is TRBJ2-2 and V is TRBV7-9; 7 bases fit TRBD1. Germline CDR1 reads SEHNR; CDR2 reads FQNEAQ (reference sequence). The V and J ends lost 6 bases and 6 bases, in that order; junction bases with no gene match: 4. This CDR3 spans 13 amino acids. The CDR3 nucleotides read TGTGCCAGCAGTTACCAGGGGGCCGGGGAGCTGTTTTTT. Residues: CASSYQGAGELFF.

This clonotype was counted only a few times. J is TRBJ2-1 and V is TRBV29-1; no reliable D call. The CDR3 runs to 13 residues. V gave up 0 bases and J gave up 7 bases, with 10 bases separating them. Germline V CDR1 and CDR2: SQVTM, ANQGSEA. In nucleotides, the CDR3 is TGCAGCGTTGAAGACCCCGACCTTAATGAGCAGTTCTTC. This encodes CSVEDPDLNEQFF.

The chain joins TRBV5-4 to TRBJ2-1, with TRBD2 identical over 12 bases. V lost 3 bases to trimming and J lost 8 bases; unmatched junction nucleotides: 6. Looked up from germline, CDR1 is SGHNT and CDR2 is YYREEE (reference sequence). The CDR3 runs 15 residues. CDR3 sequence: CASSSGTSGYDEQFF. CDR3 nucleotide sequence: TGTGCCAGCAGCTCCGGGACTAGCGGGTACGATGAGCAGTTCTTC.

The sample holds one count of this clonotype. J is TRBJ2-2 and V is TRBV11-3; D gene uncertain. Trimming removed 0 bases from V and 6 bases from J, with 11 bases in between. The CDR3 is 15 amino acids. CDR1 and CDR2 from the germline V gene are SGHNT and YENEEA. CDR3 nucleotide sequence: TGTGCCAGCAGCTTAGATCGCCAGAATCCCGGGGAGCTGTTTTTT. As protein: CASSLDRQNPGELFF.

In its sample, this clonotype is medium-sized (0.01 to 0.1%). This chain connects TRBV11-2 to TRBJ2-1, with D maybe TRBD1 (6 bases). The CDR3 spans 17 residues. Germline V gives CDR1 SGHAT, CDR2 FQNNGV. Trimming cost V 1 base and J 8 bases, with 21 bases left between them. CDR3 nucleotide sequence: TGTGCCAGCAGCTTAGTGCCGGGGCAGGGGCGTGAGCATGAGCAGTTCTTC. Its translation: CASSLVPGQGREHEQFF.

The chain has TRBV20-1 and TRBJ1-3; possibly TRBD1 for D (5 bases). CDR1 and CDR2 from the germline V gene are DFQATT and SNEGSKA (reference sequence). Trimming removed 5 bases from V and 2 bases from J, with 19 bases in between. This CDR3 has 16 amino acids. The CDR3: CSAPDREGNAGNTIYF. CDR3 sequence (DNA): TGCAGTGCTCCAGACCGGGAGGGGAACGCTGGAAACACCATATATTTT.

This clonotype was seen repeatedly, ten times or more. This rearrangement joins TRBV7-9 to TRBJ2-1, with no clear D. In germline, CDR1 is SEHNR, CDR2 FQNEAQ (reference sequence). CDR3 size: 14 residues. V lost 4 bases and J lost 2, with 9 bases in between. CDR3 loop: CASSSPLTYNEQFF. In DNA form, the CDR3 reads TGTGCCAGCAGCTCCCCGCTAACCTACAATGAGCAGTTCTTC.

The V and J genes are TRBV6-2 or TRBV6-3 and TRBJ2-4; a possible D gene is TRBD2 (6 bases). CDR1 MNHEY and CDR2 SVGEGT come from the germline V gene. The CDR3 contains 13 residues. Trimming stripped 6 bases from V and 6 bases from J, with 12 bases between. The CDR3 protein is CASSPEEGNIQYF. The DNA for the CDR3 is TGTGCCAGCAGCCCCGAGGAGGGAAACATTCAGTACTTC.

The CDR3: CSASGGTRGHTDTQYF. The CDR3 coding sequence is TGCAGTGCTAGCGGGGGGACTCGTGGACACACAGATACGCAGTATTTT. This chain links TRBV20-1 with TRBJ2-3; the match to TRBD2 covers 7 bases. The CDR3 has 16 amino acids. Germline CDR1 reads DFQATT; CDR2 reads SNEGSKA (reference sequence). V lost 3 bases, J lost 2 bases, and 11 bases stayed unmatched.

This clonotype was detected many times. The chain is built from TRBV6-2 or TRBV6-3 and TRBJ2-1; 8 positions match TRBD1. Unmatched junction bases numbered 5, after V lost 7 bases and J lost 9 bases. This CDR3 contains 12 residues. Germline V gene data show CDR1 as MNHEY and CDR2 as SVGEGT. The CDR3 reads CASTKQGGEQFF. In DNA, the CDR3 is TGTGCCAGCACCAAACAGGGGGGTGAGCAGTTCTTC.

This clonotype was counted between two and nine times. The rearrangement uses TRBV5-6 and TRBJ1-1, with D possibly being TRBD1 (6 bases). This CDR3 is built from 15 residues. The germline CDR1 and CDR2 sequences are SGHDT and YYEEEE. Deletions cut 0 bases from V and 1 base from J, with 10 bases between. CDR3 DNA: TGTGCCAGCAGCTTGGCGGGGGGGGCGAACACTGAAGCTTTCTTT. Its protein product is CASSLAGGANTEAFF. The whole variable domain, filled in from reference TRBV5-6 and TRBJ1-1, reads DAGVTQSPTHLIKTRGQQVTLRCSPKSGHDTVSWYQQALGQGPQFIFQYYEEEERQRGNFPDRFSGHQFPNYSSELNVNALLLGDSALYLCASSLAGGANTEAFFGQGTRLTVV.

The chain couples TRBV19 to TRBJ1-5, with a possible D match to TRBD1 (5 bases). CDR1 and CDR2 (germline): LNHDA, SQIVND (reference sequence). The CDR3 sequence is 15 residues long. Trimming pared 5 bases from V and 7 bases from J, leaving 18 bases between. This CDR3 is CASSARGSLAQPQHF. CDR3 DNA sequence: TGTGCCAGTAGTGCGCGGGGGTCCCTTGCCCAGCCCCAGCATTTT.

This clonotype showed up many times. The rearrangement links TRBV4-3 to TRBJ2-7; TRBD1 aligns across 11 bases. CDR1 is LGHNA and CDR2 is YSLEER in the germline V gene. The CDR3 has 15 residues. Trimming cost V 3 bases and J 3 bases; bases outside gene matches: 4. CDR3 amino acids: CASSQEGTGGYEQYF. The CDR3 bases are TGCGCCAGCAGCCAGGAGGGGACAGGGGGCTACGAGCAGTACTTC.

This clonotype rates as medium-sized. The chain carries TRBV20-1 and TRBJ2-1; 10 nucleotides agree with TRBD2. J gave up 4 bases and V 0 bases, and 6 bases lay outside the gene matches. Germline CDR1 is DFQATT and CDR2 is SNEGSKA (reference sequence). The CDR3 is 16 residues long. The CDR3 spells CSARDLGLAVYNEQFF. In DNA, the CDR3 is TGCAGTGCTAGAGATCTCGGACTAGCGGTGTACAATGAGCAGTTCTTC.